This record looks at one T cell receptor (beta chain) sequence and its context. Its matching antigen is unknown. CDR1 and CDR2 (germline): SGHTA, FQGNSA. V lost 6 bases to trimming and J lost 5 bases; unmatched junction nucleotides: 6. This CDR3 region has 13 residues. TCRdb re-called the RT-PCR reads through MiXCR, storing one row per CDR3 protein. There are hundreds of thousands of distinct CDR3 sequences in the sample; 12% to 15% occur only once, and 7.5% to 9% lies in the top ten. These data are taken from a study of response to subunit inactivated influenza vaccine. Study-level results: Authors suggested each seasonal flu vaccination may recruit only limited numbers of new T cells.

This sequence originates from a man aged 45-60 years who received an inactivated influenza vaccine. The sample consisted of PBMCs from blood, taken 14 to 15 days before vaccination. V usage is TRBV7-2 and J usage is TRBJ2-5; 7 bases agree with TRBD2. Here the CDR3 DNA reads TGTGCCAGCAGGAAGACTAGCCAGGAGACCCAGTACTTC. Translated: CASRKTSQETQYF.